This T cell receptor beta chain is drawn from a study of T-cell memory formation after mild COVID-19. Study outcomes and limitations: Clones that contracted from day 15 to 85 had balanced CD4/CD8; later expanders were CD4+ biased.

V was cut by 5 bases and J by 7 bases, with 14 bases left in between. CDR1 and CDR2 from the germline V gene are SGHNT and YENEEA. This CDR3 has 14 amino acids. As for this clonotype: The antigen is unknown.

TCRdb reprocessed the 5' RACE reads with MiXCR, giving one entry per CDR3 protein. Seen here are some 250,000 distinct CDR3 sequences, 18% observed once, and the top ten hold roughly 23%. The rearrangement uses TRBV11-3 and TRBJ2-2, with D possibly matching TRBD1 (6 bases). Material for sequencing was PBMCs or a T cell subset sorted from them (not recorded which). This clonotype originated in a man aged 18 to 30 who had mild COVID-19 (a few samples of this study predate the infection). Cell type and time point are not known. The CDR3 sequence is CASSPRQGHGELFF. CDR3 bases: TGTGCCAGCAGCCCACGTCAGGGGCACGGGGAGCTGTTTTTT.